The 19 T cell receptor beta chains below come from one sample, sequenced in a study of OX40 agonist ivuxolimab in advanced cancers. The library came from the immunoSEQ multiplex PCR assay. Sourced from immuneACCESS, this table was stored by TCRdb with only in-frame sequences that have V and J called. A share of the clones is absent; for the studies checked, an unresolved V gene accounts for under half, and the remainder has no known explanation. The sample contains tens of thousands of clones, around 89% of them found a single time. More than 9% of the sample rests with the top ten. This specimen was CD4+ or CD8+ T cells sorted from blood, taken in a trial of the OX40 agonist ivuxolimab. The receptors derive from an adult with an advanced solid tumor such as melanoma, head and neck, liver or kidney cancer.

The rearrangement uses TRBV11-2 and TRBJ2-1, with D unresolved. CDR3 length: 12 residues. Deletions cut 1 base from V and 5 bases from J, with 3 bases between. From germline, CDR1 is SGHAT and CDR2 FQNNGV. The CDR3 loop reads CASSLAHNEQFF. Written as DNA, the CDR3 is TGTGCCAGCAGCTTAGCCCACAATGAGCAGTTCTTC.

The genes are TRBV7-9 and TRBJ1-2; 9 bases fit TRBD1. With V trimmed by 4 bases and J by 6 bases, 3 bases remained unmatched. Germline V lookup: CDR1 SEHNR, CDR2 FQNEAQ (reference sequence). This CDR3 is built from 13 residues. In DNA, the CDR3 is TGTGCCAGCAGCTCGGACAGGGGCGATGGCTACACCTTC. It encodes CASSSDRGDGYTF.

The rearrangement uses TRBV7-9 and TRBJ1-4; no clear D. V was clipped by 1 base and J by 8 bases, with 5 bases between them. Looked up from germline, CDR1 is SEHNR and CDR2 is FQNEAQ (reference sequence). CDR3 size: 12 residues. Here the CDR3 reads CASSLGSEKLFF. CDR3 nucleotide sequence: TGTGCCAGCAGCTTAGGTAGCGAAAAACTGTTTTTT. Full variable domain (outside the CDR3, taken from reference TRBV7-9 and TRBJ1-4): DTGVSQNPRHKITKRGQNVTFRCDPISEHNRLYWYRQTLGQGPEFLTYFQNEAQLEKSRLLSDRFSAERPKGSFSTLEIQRTEQGDSAMYLCASSLGSEKLFFGSGTQLSVL.

V usage is TRBV20-1 and J usage is TRBJ1-1; D ambiguous. CDR1 is DFQATT, CDR2 SNEGSKA, per germline (reference sequence). V was pared by 5 bases and J by 6 bases, with 7 bases between. The CDR3 contains 10 residues. The CDR3: CSALASEAFF. The DNA of the CDR3 is TGCAGTGCTCTGGCGTCTGAAGCTTTCTTT.

The chain combines TRBV7-9 with TRBJ2-7; D gene ambiguous. Germline CDR1 SEHNR, CDR2 FQNEAQ (reference sequence). The CDR3 sequence is 15 residues long. V was pared by 5 bases and J by 1 base, with 15 bases between. In DNA form, the CDR3 reads TGTGCCAGCAGCGAAGCCACTGTAACATCCTACGAGCAGTACTTC. Translating it yields CASSEATVTSYEQYF.

This chain uses TRBV6-5 with TRBJ2-2, with D perhaps matching TRBD1 (6 bases). This CDR3 region has 14 residues. V lost 4 bases and J 4 bases, leaving 10 bases between the germline ends. Germline CDR1 reads MNHEY; CDR2 reads SVGAGI. The CDR3 sequence: CASSWQQGTGELFF. The CDR3 coding sequence is TGTGCCAGCAGTTGGCAACAGGGCACCGGGGAGCTGTTTTTT.

In its sample, this clone was seen once. The genes are TRBV5-1 and TRBJ1-1; the D is unclear. Germline lookup yields CDR1 SGHRS and CDR2 YFSETQ. CDR3 length: 13 residues. V was cut by 4 bases and J by 0 bases, with 7 bases left in between. CDR3 residues: CASSQRVNTEAFF. Here the CDR3 DNA reads TGCGCCAGCAGCCAAAGAGTGAACACTGAAGCTTTCTTT.

V is TRBV27 and J is TRBJ1-2; 7 bases fit TRBD1. Germline CDR1 reads MNHEY; CDR2 reads SMNVEV (reference sequence). V was pared by 5 bases and J by 8 bases, with 8 bases of the junction left unmatched. This CDR3 spans 13 amino acids. The CDR3 sequence: CASSLTGTNGYTF. The CDR3 DNA follows: TGTGCCAGCAGTCTGACAGGGACGAACGGCTACACCTTC.

Only one count was recorded for this clone. The chain uses TRBV5-4 and TRBJ2-7, with 13 bases aligning to TRBD2. CDR1 and CDR2 (germline): SGHNT, YYREEE (reference sequence). The CDR3 has 17 amino acids. With V trimmed by 4 bases and J by 1 base, 8 bases remained unmatched. This chain's CDR3 is CASSPGTSGNPSYEQYF. Here the CDR3 DNA reads TGTGCCAGCAGCCCAGGGACTAGCGGGAACCCTTCCTACGAGCAGTACTTC.

The chain recombines TRBV6-5 with TRBJ1-2, with D maybe TRBD1 (6 bases). The CDR3 consists of 11 residues. Germline V gene data show CDR1 as MNHEY and CDR2 as SVGAGI. V gave up 8 bases and J gave up 6 bases, with 10 bases separating them. The CDR3, as DNA: TGTGCCAGCTACGGGGGCCATGGCTACACCTTC. It yields the protein CASYGGHGYTF.

The chain has TRBV13 and TRBJ2-3, with 10 bases lining up with TRBD2. The germline CDR1 and CDR2 sequences are PRHDT and FYEKMQ (reference sequence). The CDR3 length is 17 residues. V lost 2 bases to trimming and J lost 3 bases; unmatched junction nucleotides: 8. CDR3 sequence (DNA): TGTGCCAGCAGCTTAACGCTAGCGGGAGTAGGAACAGATACGCAGTATTTT. Amino acid sequence: CASSLTLAGVGTDTQYF.

The chain links TRBV12-1 to TRBJ2-1; the listed D gene, TRBD1, was not tested against the DNA. TRBV12-1 is a known pseudogene. There are 21 residues in the CDR3. The CDR3 spells CASDVQGSSPRFLNPGNEQFF. The CDR3 nucleotides are TGTGCCAGCGACGTCCAGGGATCCAGCCCAAGATTTTTGAACCCGGGCAATGAGCAGTTCTTC.

This chain uses TRBV28 with TRBJ1-5; TRBD1 aligns across 9 bases. The V and J ends lost 5 bases and 11 bases, in that order; junction bases with no gene match: 13. This CDR3 region has 15 residues. Per germline, CDR1 MDHEN and CDR2 SYDVKM. CDR3 sequence reads: CASSPRDRVFWAQHF. DNA of the CDR3: TGTGCCAGCAGTCCCCGGGACAGGGTCTTTTGGGCCCAGCATTTT. Complete variable domain (other parts from reference TRBV28 and TRBJ1-5): DVKVTQSSRYLVKRTGEKVFLECVQDMDHENMFWYRQDPGLGLRLIYFSYDVKMKEKGDIPEGYSVSREKKERFSLILESASTNQTSMYLCASSPRDRVFWAQHFGDGTRLSIL.

This sequence joins TRBV28 and TRBJ1-1, with 7 positions matching TRBD1. J lost 4 bases, V lost 5 bases, and 4 bases had no gene match. Germline CDR1 reads MDHEN; CDR2 reads SYDVKM. This CDR3 is built from 13 residues. Written as DNA, the CDR3 is TGTGCCAGCAGTCCCAGGGGGGGCACTGAAGCTTTCTTT. This sequence encodes CASSPRGGTEAFF.

A few counts support this clone. The chain has TRBV28 and TRBJ1-1; TRBD1 aligns across 9 bases. The J segment lost 3 bases and the V segment lost 6 bases, leaving 8 bases of the junction unmatched. In germline, CDR1 is MDHEN, CDR2 SYDVKM. The CDR3 is 15 amino acids. DNA of the CDR3: TGTGCCAGCAGGCCACAGGGGGCGCGGGACACTGAAGCTTTCTTT. This sequence encodes CASRPQGARDTEAFF.

This clone was detected ten times or more. The chain joins TRBV6-5 to TRBJ1-4; D unresolved. The V and J ends lost 6 bases and 4 bases respectively, with 12 bases between them. Germline V gene sequence: CDR1 MNHEY, CDR2 SVGAGI. The CDR3 has 14 amino acids. The CDR3 sequence is CASRPVQFNEKLFF. The CDR3 coding sequence is TGTGCCAGCAGGCCCGTGCAATTTAATGAAAAACTGTTTTTT.

This rearrangement joins TRBV11-2 to TRBJ2-2, with a possible D match to TRBD1 (5 bases). The germline V gene has CDR1 SGHAT and CDR2 FQNNGV. The CDR3 is 16 residues long. The V and J ends lost 5 bases and 0 bases respectively, with 13 bases between them. The CDR3 DNA reads TGTGCCAGCAGCCTCAGGACATTAACGAACACCGGGGAGCTGTTTTTT. This sequence encodes CASSLRTLTNTGELFF.

The chain recombines TRBV18 with TRBJ1-1; no firm D call. CDR1 and CDR2 (germline): KGHSH, LQKENI. The V gene lost 6 bases and the J gene lost 4 bases, with 9 bases spanning the gap. The CDR3 extends over 12 amino acids. The CDR3 is CASSPVSTEAFF. The DNA of the CDR3 is TGTGCCAGCTCCCCGGTGAGCACTGAAGCTTTCTTT.

The rearrangement joins TRBV6-6 to TRBJ2-7; D not certain. There are 12 residues in the CDR3. V lost 3 bases and J 4 bases, leaving 7 bases between the germline ends. Germline CDR1 and CDR2: MNHNY and SVGAGI (reference sequence). In DNA form, the CDR3 reads TGTGCCAGCAGTTATGCGGATTACGAGCAGTACTTC. Translation gives CASSYADYEQYF.